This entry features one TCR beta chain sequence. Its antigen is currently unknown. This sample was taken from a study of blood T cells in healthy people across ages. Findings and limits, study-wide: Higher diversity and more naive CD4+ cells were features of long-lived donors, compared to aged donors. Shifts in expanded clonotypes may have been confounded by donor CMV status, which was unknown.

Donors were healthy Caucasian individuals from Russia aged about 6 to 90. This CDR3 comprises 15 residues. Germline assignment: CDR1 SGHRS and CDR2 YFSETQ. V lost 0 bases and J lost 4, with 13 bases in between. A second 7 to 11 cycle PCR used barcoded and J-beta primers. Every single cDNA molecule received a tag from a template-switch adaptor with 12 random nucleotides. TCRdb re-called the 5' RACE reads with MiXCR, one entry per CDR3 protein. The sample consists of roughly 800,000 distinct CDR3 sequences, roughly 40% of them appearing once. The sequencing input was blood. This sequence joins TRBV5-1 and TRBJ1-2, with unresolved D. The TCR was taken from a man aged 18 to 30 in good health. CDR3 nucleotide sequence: TGCGCCAGCAGCTTGGGAGCGGGCAACAGCTATGGCTACACCTTC. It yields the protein CASSLGAGNSYGYTF.